This T cell receptor beta chain was profiled in a study of blood T cell repertoires in COVID-19 (TCRdb year 2020). Broadly, across the study: The collaborator samples originated in the United States, Italy and Spain and spanned the acute and convalescent phases of COVID-19. Samples came from the ongoing ImmuneRACE study (first 160 participants) plus 1,254 subjects from 6 global collaborators. Where available, HLA class I and class II types were taken from metadata supplied by the sample provider and were not determined by assay-based typing. The dataset comprised deeply sampled blood TCRbeta repertoires from subjects exposed to, actively infected with, or recovered from COVID-19. The prospective study material was composed of cDNA or gDNA derived from T cells, B-cell-depleted T cells, or PBMCs. The sample metadata nearly always contained a de-identified subject ID, COVID-19 status, age in years and sex. The repertoires were released in a freely available public database meant as a resource for research on the immune response to SARS-CoV-2.

Per the germline V gene, SGHRS is the CDR1 and YFSETQ is the CDR2. Reading from cysteine to phenylalanine, the CDR3 counts 14 amino acids. Only the CDR3 DNA is retained, 42 bases long and in frame from the first base. Clipping removes 2 bases from V and 6 bases from J, with 5 as the unmatched junction base count. TCRbeta CDR3 regions were amplified from genomic DNA by means of the immunoSEQ Assay, a bias-controlled multiplex PCR. In the source study's methods: Nucleated cell counts per sample were estimated from amplification of reference gene primers within the assay. To quantify the absolute abundance of each unique TCRbeta CDR3 rearrangement, sequence reads were collapsed and filtered. For each sample, productive Simpson clonality was calculated by taking the square root of Simpson's diversity index across productive rearrangements. What TCRdb holds here is the immuneACCESS table cut down to in-frame rearrangements. Part of the clones is not present; checked against another copy, under half of the missing clones reflect an unresolved V gene, and the others are unexplained. That table gives V, J and clone size, and the DNA gave D and trimming. The sample table records approximately 190,000 clones; 82% of these occur just once. The ten most abundant clones make up less than 9.5% of the sample.

What the work shows at the level of the full study, not this receptor alone: The quantity of clinical and demographic metadata differed by source and by participant and was supplied without curation.

At one collaborating source in Seattle, patients were enrolled during active infection and were followed longitudinally through the course of disease. Each collaborating institution followed its own protocols to collect whole blood in K2EDTA tubes. Collaborator samples were shipped for TCRbeta analysis as frozen whole blood, isolated PBMCs, or DNA extracted from either sample type. On this clone: Its cognate antigen has yet to be identified. No qualities accompany the bases; no much larger clone lies one base away.

This chain is built from TRBV5-1 and TRBJ2-1; 7 nucleotides in the junction match TRBD2. The material sequenced was peripheral blood. The sequence came from a woman aged 55 to 70 with COVID-19, enrolled during active disease. The CDR3 region reads CASSFSGAINEQFF. The DNA is TGCGCCAGCAGCTTCAGCGGGGCTATCAATGAGCAGTTCTTC.